The rows below give T cell receptor beta chains drawn from one sample of a study of T cells in Graves' hyperthyroidism and ophthalmopathy. One entry per CDR3 protein, called by TCRdb with MiXCR from the multiplex PCR reads. The data contain about 100,000 distinct CDR3 sequences, 16% of them singletons. Input material: blood. Receptors were obtained from a woman between 45 and 60 years old with Graves' hyperthyroidism. Both conserved end residues are part of each CDR3. Fields, in order: D gene, V gene, clone size, J gene, CDR3 DNA, CDR3 protein. D genes are given only for firm matches. Size values are once, few and many counts, or a class for expanded clones, and some rows have none.

d_call: TRBD2; v_call: TRBV2; clone_size: -; j_call: TRBJ2-1; cdr3_nt: TGTGCCAGCAGTCCGGGACTAGCGGTCAACAATGAGCAGTTCTTC; cdr3_aa: CASSPGLAVNNEQFF
d_call: TRBD2; v_call: TRBV11-2; clone_size: many; j_call: TRBJ2-3; cdr3_nt: TGTGCCAGCAGCTTTCCCGGGGGGGTATCGCAGTATTTT; cdr3_aa: CASSFPGGVSQYF
d_call: -; v_call: TRBV6-1; clone_size: -; j_call: TRBJ1-1; cdr3_nt: TGTGCCAGCAGACCTCCTATGGCAGGTGGTACTGAAGCTTTCTTT; cdr3_aa: CASRPPMAGGTEAFF
d_call: -; v_call: TRBV28; clone_size: many; j_call: TRBJ1-3; cdr3_nt: TGTGCCAGCAGTTTAGGGTCGAACACCATATATTTT; cdr3_aa: CASSLGSNTIYF
d_call: -; v_call: TRBV20-1; clone_size: many; j_call: TRBJ1-5; cdr3_nt: TGCAGTGCTAGCTCCCTCTATGCGTCGGGCAATCAGCCCCAGCATTTT; cdr3_aa: CSASSLYASGNQPQHF
d_call: TRBD2; v_call: TRBV28; clone_size: -; j_call: TRBJ2-3; cdr3_nt: TGTGCCAGCAGTTTAGGGACTAGCGGGATATACTCCCGCCGCGATACGCAGTATTTT; cdr3_aa: CASSLGTSGIYSRRDTQYF
d_call: TRBD2; v_call: TRBV7-3; clone_size: many; j_call: TRBJ2-7; cdr3_nt: TGTGCCAGCAGCTCCAGCGGGATATTTTACGAGCAGTACTTC; cdr3_aa: CASSSSGIFYEQYF
d_call: TRBD1; v_call: TRBV20-1; clone_size: -; j_call: TRBJ2-1; cdr3_nt: TGCAGTGCTACCGCCGGGACAGGGGGTAACAATGAGCAGTTCTTC; cdr3_aa: CSATAGTGGNNEQFF
d_call: -; v_call: TRBV27; clone_size: many; j_call: TRBJ2-7; cdr3_nt: TGTGCCAGCAGTTTAAATATGGGGACCTACGAGCAGTACTTC; cdr3_aa: CASSLNMGTYEQYF
d_call: -; v_call: TRBV4-1; clone_size: many; j_call: TRBJ2-3; cdr3_nt: TGCGCCAGCAGCCACCCGGACCTTTCCAGAAGGACGCAGTATTTT; cdr3_aa: CASSHPDLSRRTQYF
d_call: TRBD1; v_call: TRBV12-3/TRBV12-4; clone_size: many; j_call: TRBJ1-2; cdr3_nt: TGTGCCAGCAGCTTGACAGGGTCTCTGGTCGATGGCTACACCTTC; cdr3_aa: CASSLTGSLVDGYTF
d_call: -; v_call: TRBV3-1; clone_size: many; j_call: TRBJ1-5; cdr3_nt: TGTGCCAGCAGCCCGTCCGGGACCCACAATCAGCCCCAGCATTTT; cdr3_aa: CASSPSGTHNQPQHF
d_call: TRBD2; v_call: TRBV20-1; clone_size: many; j_call: TRBJ2-1; cdr3_nt: TGCAGTGCTGGGACTAGCGGGCCCTACAATGAGCAGTTCTTC; cdr3_aa: CSAGTSGPYNEQFF
d_call: TRBD1; v_call: TRBV28; clone_size: many; j_call: TRBJ1-2; cdr3_nt: TGTGCCAGCAGCCATGGACAGGGTAGGGGCTACACCTTC; cdr3_aa: CASSHGQGRGYTF
d_call: -; v_call: TRBV28; clone_size: many; j_call: TRBJ2-2; cdr3_nt: TGTGCCAGCAAGTTTCCTGTGGGGGTAACCGGGGAGCTGTTTTTT; cdr3_aa: CASKFPVGVTGELFF
d_call: TRBD2; v_call: TRBV11-2; clone_size: many; j_call: TRBJ2-3; cdr3_nt: TGTGCCAGCAGCTTAGAACTAGCGGGAGCGGATACGCAGTATTTT; cdr3_aa: CASSLELAGADTQYF
d_call: TRBD1; v_call: TRBV5-1; clone_size: many; j_call: TRBJ1-1; cdr3_nt: TGCGCCAGCAGCAGACAGGGGATGAACACTGAAGCTTTCTTT; cdr3_aa: CASSRQGMNTEAFF
d_call: -; v_call: TRBV28; clone_size: many; j_call: TRBJ1-5; cdr3_nt: TGTGCCAGCAGTATCATTAATCCTAATCAGCCCCAGCATTTT; cdr3_aa: CASSIINPNQPQHF
d_call: TRBD1; v_call: TRBV12-3/TRBV12-4; clone_size: many; j_call: TRBJ1-1; cdr3_nt: TGTGCCAGCAACAAGGACCAGGGGGCGAACACTGAAGCTTTCTTT; cdr3_aa: CASNKDQGANTEAFF
d_call: TRBD1; v_call: TRBV2; clone_size: many; j_call: TRBJ2-2; cdr3_nt: TGTGCCAGCAGCGACAGGGGGCGTAGGGCCGGGGAGCTGTTTTTT; cdr3_aa: CASSDRGRRAGELFF
d_call: -; v_call: TRBV27; clone_size: many; j_call: TRBJ2-3; cdr3_nt: TGTGCCAGCAGTTTTGGGCTGAACACAGATACGCAGTATTTT; cdr3_aa: CASSFGLNTDTQYF
d_call: -; v_call: TRBV28; clone_size: many; j_call: TRBJ2-7; cdr3_nt: TGTGCCAGCAGTTTAGCCGGGACACCGTACGAGCAGTACTTC; cdr3_aa: CASSLAGTPYEQYF
d_call: -; v_call: TRBV20-1; clone_size: -; j_call: TRBJ1-2; cdr3_nt: TGCAGTGCTAGAGGCTTTGAAGGCTATGGCTACACCTTC; cdr3_aa: CSARGFEGYGYTF
d_call: TRBD2; v_call: TRBV7-3; clone_size: many; j_call: TRBJ2-3; cdr3_nt: TGTGCCAGCAGCTTAGACGGTAGCGGGACCTCCACAGATACGCAGTATTTT; cdr3_aa: CASSLDGSGTSTDTQYF
d_call: TRBD2; v_call: TRBV5-1; clone_size: many; j_call: TRBJ2-2; cdr3_nt: TGCGCCAGCAGCTCGGGATCGAGACTAGCGGGTTTGAACACCGGGGAGCTGTTTTTT; cdr3_aa: CASSSGSRLAGLNTGELFF
d_call: TRBD1; v_call: TRBV7-8; clone_size: once; j_call: TRBJ1-1; cdr3_nt: TGTGCCAGCAGCCGATTGCGGACAGGAGGCACTGAAGCTTTCTTT; cdr3_aa: CASSRLRTGGTEAFF
d_call: TRBD2; v_call: TRBV5-1; clone_size: many; j_call: TRBJ2-5; cdr3_nt: TGCGCCAGCAGCCCTGGGACTAGCGGGAGGTTCCAGTACTTC; cdr3_aa: CASSPGTSGRFQYF
d_call: -; v_call: TRBV6-1; clone_size: many; j_call: TRBJ2-3; cdr3_nt: TGTGCCAGCACCCGGGACGGACGTACTAGCACAGATACGCAGTATTTT; cdr3_aa: CASTRDGRTSTDTQYF
d_call: -; v_call: TRBV20-1; clone_size: many; j_call: TRBJ2-5; cdr3_nt: TGCAGTGCTAGCAGCCTGTTTGGGAAGGGCCAAGAGACCCAGTACTTC; cdr3_aa: CSASSLFGKGQETQYF
d_call: -; v_call: TRBV4-2; clone_size: many; j_call: TRBJ1-1; cdr3_nt: TGTGCCAGCAGCCAAACTCCGGGGCCACGGGGCACTGAAGCTTTCTTT; cdr3_aa: CASSQTPGPRGTEAFF
d_call: -; v_call: TRBV6-2/TRBV6-3; clone_size: -; j_call: TRBJ2-1; cdr3_nt: TGTGCCAGCAGCAGAGGGGTCTACAATGAGCAGTTCTTC; cdr3_aa: CASSRGVYNEQFF
d_call: -; v_call: TRBV30; clone_size: -; j_call: TRBJ2-4; cdr3_nt: TGTGCCTGGAGCCCGGCGGTTGGGAACATTCAGTACTTC; cdr3_aa: CAWSPAVGNIQYF
d_call: -; v_call: TRBV2; clone_size: -; j_call: TRBJ1-5; cdr3_nt: TGTGCCAGCAGTGAACAGAACGGTCAGCCCCAGCATTTT; cdr3_aa: CASSEQNGQPQHF
d_call: -; v_call: TRBV20-1; clone_size: many; j_call: TRBJ2-1; cdr3_nt: TGCAGTGCTAAGCCCGGGAGCAACTACAATGAGCAGTTCTTC; cdr3_aa: CSAKPGSNYNEQFF
d_call: -; v_call: TRBV28; clone_size: many; j_call: TRBJ2-1; cdr3_nt: TGTGCCAGCAGCCCCCCGGGACAAGGTTCCAATGAGCAGTTCTTC; cdr3_aa: CASSPPGQGSNEQFF
d_call: -; v_call: TRBV7-9; clone_size: many; j_call: TRBJ2-3; cdr3_nt: TGTGCCAGCAGCCAATGGGACACCACAGATACGCAGTATTTT; cdr3_aa: CASSQWDTTDTQYF
d_call: -; v_call: TRBV7-9; clone_size: many; j_call: TRBJ2-1; cdr3_nt: TGTGCCAGCAGCTTAGGGGGAGTTGGGTATGAGCAGTTCTTC; cdr3_aa: CASSLGGVGYEQFF
d_call: TRBD1; v_call: TRBV4-1; clone_size: -; j_call: TRBJ2-5; cdr3_nt: TGCGCCAGCAGCCAAGCTAGGACAGGGGGTAGAGAGACCCAGTACTTC; cdr3_aa: CASSQARTGGRETQYF
d_call: -; v_call: TRBV7-2; clone_size: many; j_call: TRBJ2-1; cdr3_nt: TGTGCCAGCAGCTTATGGCGGGCCAACAATGAGCAGTTCTTC; cdr3_aa: CASSLWRANNEQFF
d_call: -; v_call: TRBV20-1; clone_size: many; j_call: TRBJ1-1; cdr3_nt: TGCAGTGCTAGGGGCGGGGGCGCACGGGGGAACACTGAAGCTTTCTTT; cdr3_aa: CSARGGGARGNTEAFF
d_call: TRBD2; v_call: TRBV3-1; clone_size: -; j_call: TRBJ2-3; cdr3_nt: TGTGCCAGCAGCCAAGATTGGACTAGCGGGAGCACAGATACGCAGTATTTT; cdr3_aa: CASSQDWTSGSTDTQYF
d_call: -; v_call: TRBV11-1; clone_size: many; j_call: TRBJ2-5; cdr3_nt: TGTGCCAGCAGCCCCGGGCTAGCCGGGGAGACCCAGTACTTC; cdr3_aa: CASSPGLAGETQYF
d_call: -; v_call: TRBV6-2/TRBV6-3; clone_size: many; j_call: TRBJ2-1; cdr3_nt: TGTGCCAGCATTAAGGCAGGGTGGTCGAGCAATGAGCAGTTCTTC; cdr3_aa: CASIKAGWSSNEQFF
d_call: -; v_call: TRBV20-1; clone_size: many; j_call: TRBJ2-5; cdr3_nt: TGCAGTGCTAGGGAAGGGCTAGCGTCCCAAGAGACCCAGTACTTC; cdr3_aa: CSAREGLASQETQYF
d_call: -; v_call: TRBV5-1; clone_size: -; j_call: TRBJ2-1; cdr3_nt: TGCGCCAGCAGCCGACAGGCCATGAACAATGAGCAGTTCTTC; cdr3_aa: CASSRQAMNNEQFF
d_call: TRBD1; v_call: TRBV2; clone_size: -; j_call: TRBJ1-4; cdr3_nt: TGTGCCAGCAGTGGGGACAGCAATAATGAAAAACTGTTTTTT; cdr3_aa: CASSGDSNNEKLFF
d_call: -; v_call: TRBV12-3/TRBV12-4; clone_size: many; j_call: TRBJ1-6; cdr3_nt: TGTGCCAGCAGTTTGGGGGGGACTTCGTATAATTCACCCCTCCACTTT; cdr3_aa: CASSLGGTSYNSPLHF
d_call: -; v_call: TRBV11-1; clone_size: -; j_call: TRBJ1-4; cdr3_nt: TGTGCCAGCAGCTCCCGCTCGGACGGGGTTAATGAAAAACTGTTTTTT; cdr3_aa: CASSSRSDGVNEKLFF
d_call: -; v_call: TRBV7-8; clone_size: -; j_call: TRBJ2-7; cdr3_nt: TGTGCCAGCAGCTCGGAGGCAGGTCGCTACGAGCAGTACTTC; cdr3_aa: CASSSEAGRYEQYF
d_call: TRBD2; v_call: TRBV19; clone_size: many; j_call: TRBJ2-1; cdr3_nt: TGTGCCAGTAGTAGAGACCAACTAGCGGCTAGGGAGCAGTTCTTC; cdr3_aa: CASSRDQLAAREQFF
d_call: -; v_call: TRBV11-2; clone_size: many; j_call: TRBJ1-5; cdr3_nt: TGTGCCAGCAGCAAGAGTTACAATAGCAATCAGCCCCAGCATTTT; cdr3_aa: CASSKSYNSNQPQHF
d_call: -; v_call: TRBV29-1; clone_size: many; j_call: TRBJ1-2; cdr3_nt: TGCAGCGTTGATAAGGGGGGGGACTATGGCTACACCTTC; cdr3_aa: CSVDKGGDYGYTF
d_call: -; v_call: TRBV2; clone_size: many; j_call: TRBJ1-6; cdr3_nt: TGTGCCAGCAGGGTGAGGGGTAATTCACCCCTCCACTTT; cdr3_aa: CASRVRGNSPLHF
d_call: -; v_call: TRBV27; clone_size: many; j_call: TRBJ1-1; cdr3_nt: TGTGCCAGCAGCCGGGTTAGGATGAACACTGAAGCTTTCTTT; cdr3_aa: CASSRVRMNTEAFF
d_call: -; v_call: TRBV6-6; clone_size: many; j_call: TRBJ1-1; cdr3_nt: TGTGCCAGCAGTTACTCGAAAGGGGTGACTGAAGCTTTCTTT; cdr3_aa: CASSYSKGVTEAFF
d_call: TRBD2; v_call: TRBV12-3/TRBV12-4; clone_size: many; j_call: TRBJ2-7; cdr3_nt: TGTGCCAGCAGTTCACTAGCGGGAGCCACCTACGAGCAGTACTTC; cdr3_aa: CASSSLAGATYEQYF
d_call: TRBD2; v_call: TRBV7-6; clone_size: many; j_call: TRBJ2-7; cdr3_nt: TGTGCCAGCAGCTGGACTAGCGGCGGGTTGTCTGGCGAGCAGTACTTC; cdr3_aa: CASSWTSGGLSGEQYF
d_call: -; v_call: TRBV29-1; clone_size: many; j_call: TRBJ2-1; cdr3_nt: TGCAGCGTGGGGGGACAGTACAATGAGCAGTTCTTC; cdr3_aa: CSVGGQYNEQFF
d_call: TRBD2; v_call: TRBV15; clone_size: -; j_call: TRBJ2-3; cdr3_nt: TGTGCCACCTCGTCGGCGGGAGGCGGCACAGATACGCAGTATTTT; cdr3_aa: CATSSAGGGTDTQYF